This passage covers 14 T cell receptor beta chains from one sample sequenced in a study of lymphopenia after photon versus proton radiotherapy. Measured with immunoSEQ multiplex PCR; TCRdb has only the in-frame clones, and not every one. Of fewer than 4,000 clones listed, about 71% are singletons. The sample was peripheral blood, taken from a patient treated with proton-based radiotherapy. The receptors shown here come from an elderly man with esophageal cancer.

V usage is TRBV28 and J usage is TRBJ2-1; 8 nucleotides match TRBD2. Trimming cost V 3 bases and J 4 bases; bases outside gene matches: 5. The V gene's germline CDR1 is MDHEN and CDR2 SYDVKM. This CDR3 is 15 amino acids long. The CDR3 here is CASSFQQREYNEQFF. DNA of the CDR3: TGTGCCAGCAGTTTTCAACAGCGGGAGTACAATGAGCAGTTCTTC.

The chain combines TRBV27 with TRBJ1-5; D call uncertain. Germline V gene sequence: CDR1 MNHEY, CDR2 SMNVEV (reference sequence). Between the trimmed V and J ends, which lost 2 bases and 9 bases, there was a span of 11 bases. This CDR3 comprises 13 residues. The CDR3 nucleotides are TGTGCCAGCAGTTTAGGGCTGGGCCTGCCCCAGCATTTT. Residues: CASSLGLGLPQHF.

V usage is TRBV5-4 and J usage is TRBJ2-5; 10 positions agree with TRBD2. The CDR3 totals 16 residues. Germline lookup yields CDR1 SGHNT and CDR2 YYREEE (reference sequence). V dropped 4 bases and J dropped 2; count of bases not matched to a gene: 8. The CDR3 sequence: CASSTPLAGRQETQYF. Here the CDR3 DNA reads TGTGCCAGCAGCACGCCACTAGCGGGGAGACAAGAGACCCAGTACTTC.

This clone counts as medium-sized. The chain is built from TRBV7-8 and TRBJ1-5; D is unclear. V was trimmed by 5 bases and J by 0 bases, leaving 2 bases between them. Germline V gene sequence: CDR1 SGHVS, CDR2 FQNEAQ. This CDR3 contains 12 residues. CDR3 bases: TGTGCCAGCAGCCATAGCAATCAGCCCCAGCATTTT. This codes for CASSHSNQPQHF.

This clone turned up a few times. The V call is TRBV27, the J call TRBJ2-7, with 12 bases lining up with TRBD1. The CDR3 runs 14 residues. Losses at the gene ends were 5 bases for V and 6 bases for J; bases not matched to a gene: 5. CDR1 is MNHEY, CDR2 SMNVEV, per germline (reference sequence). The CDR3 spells CASSPGTGGLEQYF. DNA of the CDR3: TGTGCCAGCAGTCCCGGGACAGGGGGCCTCGAGCAGTACTTC.

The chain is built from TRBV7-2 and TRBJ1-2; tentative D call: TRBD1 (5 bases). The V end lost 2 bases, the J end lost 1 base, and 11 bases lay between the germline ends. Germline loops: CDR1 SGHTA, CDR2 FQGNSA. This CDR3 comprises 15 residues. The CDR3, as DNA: TGTGCCAGCAGCTTAAATGGGGCTAGTAACTATGGCTACACCTTC. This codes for CASSLNGASNYGYTF.

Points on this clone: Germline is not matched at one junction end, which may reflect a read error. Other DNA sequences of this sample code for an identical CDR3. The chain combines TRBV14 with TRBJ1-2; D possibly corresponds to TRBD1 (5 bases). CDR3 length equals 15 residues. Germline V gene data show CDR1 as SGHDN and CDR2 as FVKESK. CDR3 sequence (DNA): TGTGCCAGCAGCCAAGATCAAGGGGCTAACTATGGCTATACCTTC. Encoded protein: CASSQDQGANYGYTF.

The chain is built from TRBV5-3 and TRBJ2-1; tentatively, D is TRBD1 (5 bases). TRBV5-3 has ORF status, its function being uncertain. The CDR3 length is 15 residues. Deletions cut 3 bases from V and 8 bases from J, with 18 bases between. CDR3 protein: CARSSLGPIGDEQFF. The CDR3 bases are TGTGCCAGAAGCTCTTTGGGGCCCATCGGCGATGAGCAGTTCTTC.

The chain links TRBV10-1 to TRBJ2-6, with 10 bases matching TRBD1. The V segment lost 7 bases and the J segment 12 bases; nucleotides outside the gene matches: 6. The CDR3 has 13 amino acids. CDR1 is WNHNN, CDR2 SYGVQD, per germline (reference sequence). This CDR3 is CASTPGQGGVLTF. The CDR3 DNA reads TGCGCCAGCACCCCCGGACAGGGGGGCGTCCTGACTTTC.

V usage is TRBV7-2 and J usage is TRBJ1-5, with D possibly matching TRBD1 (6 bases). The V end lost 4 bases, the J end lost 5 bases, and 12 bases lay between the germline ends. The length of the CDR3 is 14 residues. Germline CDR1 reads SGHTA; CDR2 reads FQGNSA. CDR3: CASSWTERDQPQHF. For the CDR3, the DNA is TGTGCCAGCAGCTGGACAGAAAGGGATCAGCCCCAGCATTTT.

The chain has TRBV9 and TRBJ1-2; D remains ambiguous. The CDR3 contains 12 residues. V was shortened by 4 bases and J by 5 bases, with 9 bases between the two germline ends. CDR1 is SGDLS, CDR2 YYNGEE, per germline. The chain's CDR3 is CASSRRDYGYTF. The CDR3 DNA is TGTGCCAGCAGCAGACGGGATTATGGCTACACCTTC.

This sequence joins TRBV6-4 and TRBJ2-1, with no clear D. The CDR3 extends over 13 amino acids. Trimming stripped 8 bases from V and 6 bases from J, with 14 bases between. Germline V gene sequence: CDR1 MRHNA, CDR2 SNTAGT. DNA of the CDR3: TGTGCCAGCCGAAAGGACGATATCAATGAGCAGTTCTTC. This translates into CASRKDDINEQFF.

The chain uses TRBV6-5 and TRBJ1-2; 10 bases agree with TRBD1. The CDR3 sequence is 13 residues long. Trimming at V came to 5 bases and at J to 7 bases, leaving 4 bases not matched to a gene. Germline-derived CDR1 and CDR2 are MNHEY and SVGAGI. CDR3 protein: CASSRQGAGGYTF. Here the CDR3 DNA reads TGTGCCAGCAGTCGACAGGGGGCGGGTGGCTACACCTTC.

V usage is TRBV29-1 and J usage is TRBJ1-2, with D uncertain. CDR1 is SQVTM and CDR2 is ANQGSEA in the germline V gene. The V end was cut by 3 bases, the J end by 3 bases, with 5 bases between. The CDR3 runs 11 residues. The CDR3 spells CSVDTYYGYTF. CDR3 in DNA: TGCAGCGTTGATACGTACTATGGCTACACCTTC.